The 30 T cell receptor beta chains presented below share a single source sample, sequenced in a study of identical twins (dated by TCRdb to about 2016). Library creation used 5' RACE. TCRdb names Illumina HiSeq 2000 as the instrument used. The public reads were reprocessed in TCRdb via fastp at Q25 and MiXCR, keeping in-frame beta chains. Rows matching on CDR3 protein sequence are summarized as one entry with the most common DNA and genes. This sample gives about 520,000 distinct CDR3 sequences in total; around 20% of them show up just once. The ten top clones hold 0.91% of the sample. Separately, the same data were catalogued under a study of T cells expressing NK-cell markers.

The sample consisted of CD4+ T cells sorted from blood. These TCRs come from a woman under 30 in good health.

This chain links TRBV10-3 with TRBJ1-2, with D hard to call. Between the trimmed V and J ends, which lost 3 bases and 3 bases, there was a span of 11 bases. Per germline, CDR1 ENHRY and CDR2 SYGVKD. The CDR3 contains 14 residues. The CDR3 nucleotides read TGTGCCATCAGTGACGGACGGAATGACTATGGCTACACCTTC. This gives the protein CAISDGRNDYGYTF.

The chain is built from TRBV6-2 or TRBV6-3 and TRBJ1-5, with D possibly matching TRBD1 (5 bases). Germline-derived CDR1 and CDR2 are MNHEY and SVGEGT. The germline V and J ends were trimmed by 8 bases and 9 bases, with 17 bases remaining between them. This CDR3 has 13 amino acids. This CDR3 reads CASVGAYAAPQHF. In nucleotides, the CDR3 is TGTGCCAGCGTCGGGGCCTACGCCGCGCCCCAGCATTTT.

This chain connects TRBV20-1 to TRBJ1-2; 8 positions agree with TRBD1. V shed 3 bases, J shed 8 bases, and the junction held 11 bases outside the gene matches. In germline, CDR1 is DFQATT, CDR2 SNEGSKA (reference sequence). The CDR3 extends over 14 amino acids. CDR3: CSARGHDRDRGYTF. DNA of the CDR3: TGCAGTGCTAGGGGCCACGACCGGGACAGGGGCTACACCTTC.

This clonotype was seen a few times. The CDR3 here is CASSVDRENEKLFF. CDR3 DNA: TGCGCCAGCAGCGTCGACAGGGAGAATGAAAAACTGTTTTTT. The rearrangement joins TRBV5-1 to TRBJ1-4; TRBD1 matches 7 bases. The trim removed 4 bases at V and 5 bases at J, leaving 5 bases unmatched. Germline V gene sequence: CDR1 SGHRS, CDR2 YFSETQ. The CDR3 is 14 amino acids.

Only a few counts were recorded for this clonotype. The rearrangement uses TRBV10-3 and TRBJ2-7; D is ambiguous. V was pared by 6 bases and J by 0 bases, with 9 bases between. The CDR3 is 13 amino acids. Germline loops: CDR1 ENHRY, CDR2 SYGVKD. The CDR3 region is CAIRAVSSYEQYF. The CDR3, as DNA: TGTGCCATCAGGGCAGTGAGCTCCTACGAGCAGTACTTC.

This clonotype has more than one count but fewer than ten. The chain links TRBV6-1 to TRBJ1-2, with 10 bases aligning to TRBD1. The junction had 14 bases not matched to a gene; V was cut back by 6 bases and J by 4 bases. Germline V gene data show CDR1 as MNHNS and CDR2 as SASEGT. The CDR3 loop spans 17 amino acids. The CDR3 loop is CASSRGGTGAYAYGYTF. The CDR3 DNA sequence: TGTGCCAGCAGCCGAGGGGGGACAGGGGCGTATGCCTATGGCTACACCTTC.

This clonotype occurred a few times. The V and J genes are TRBV29-1 and TRBJ2-5; 11 positions agree with TRBD1. This CDR3 is built from 14 residues. Trimming cost V 5 bases and J 0 bases; bases outside gene matches: 2. Looked up from germline, CDR1 is SQVTM and CDR2 is ANQGSEA. CDR3 amino acids: CSVRDRGYQETQYF. The CDR3 coding sequence is TGCAGCGTTCGGGACAGGGGGTACCAAGAGACCCAGTACTTC.

A few counts support this clonotype. This chain joins TRBV6-1 and TRBJ2-5, with D possibly TRBD1 on 5 matching bases. CDR1 MNHNS and CDR2 SASEGT come from the germline V gene. Trimming cost V 5 bases and J 2 bases, with 18 bases left between them. The CDR3 is 16 residues long. The CDR3 here is CASSRYFDRSQETQYF. The CDR3 nucleotides read TGTGCCAGCAGTCGCTATTTTGACAGATCGCAAGAGACCCAGTACTTC.

The chain carries TRBV7-2 and TRBJ2-1; D may match TRBD1 or TRBD2 (5 bases each). Germline CDR1 SGHTA, CDR2 FQGNSA. Trimming removed 5 bases from V and 8 bases from J, with 19 bases in between. The CDR3 spans 15 residues. The CDR3 sequence is CASSRPGPLGHEQFF. The DNA for the CDR3 is TGTGCCAGCAGCCGGCCGGGACCCCTGGGCCATGAGCAGTTCTTC. The full variable domain, rest sourced from reference TRBV7-2 and TRBJ2-1, is GAGVSQSPSNKVTEKGKDVELRCDPISGHTALYWYRQSLGQGLEFLIYFQGNSAPDKSGLPSDRFSAERTGGSVSTLTIQRTQQEDSAVYLCASSRPGPLGHEQFFGPGTRLTVL.

In this sample, this clonotype turned up a few times. The rearrangement joins TRBV20-1 to TRBJ1-4; D is possibly TRBD1 (6 bases). The ends were cut back, 0 bases at V and 7 bases at J, with 15 bases in the middle. Per the germline V gene, CDR1 is DFQATT and CDR2 is SNEGSKA (reference sequence). The CDR3 extends over 15 amino acids. In DNA form, the CDR3 reads TGCAGTGCTAGAGATGGTAGCAGGGGAAGTGAAAAACTGTTTTTT. As protein: CSARDGSRGSEKLFF.

This clonotype turned up a few times. The rearrangement joins TRBV20-1 to TRBJ2-1; D is uncertain. The germline V gene has CDR1 DFQATT and CDR2 SNEGSKA (reference sequence). Deletions cut 6 bases from V and 7 bases from J, with 16 bases between. There are 13 residues in the CDR3. Here the CDR3 reads CSAPDTPFNEQFF. CDR3 DNA sequence: TGCAGTGCCCCTGACACGCCGTTTAATGAGCAGTTCTTC.

A few counts support this clonotype. This chain connects TRBV7-9 to TRBJ1-2; TRBD1 is a possible D gene (6 bases). The CDR3 sequence is 12 residues long. Germline V lookup: CDR1 SEHNR, CDR2 FQNEAQ (reference sequence). The V end lost 5 bases, the J end lost 6 bases, and 10 bases lay between the germline ends. The CDR3 region has the DNA TGTGCCAGCAGCCTGGACAGCCATGGCTACACCTTC. Translating it yields CASSLDSHGYTF.

The V gene is TRBV11-2, the J gene TRBJ2-1, with 14 bases aligning to TRBD2. Trimming cost V 5 bases and J 0 bases; bases outside gene matches: 6. This CDR3 spans 18 amino acids. Germline loops: CDR1 SGHAT, CDR2 FQNNGV. CDR3 sequence reads: CASSRTSGGSSSYNEQFF. CDR3 bases: TGTGCCAGCAGCCGGACTAGCGGGGGGTCCAGCTCCTACAATGAGCAGTTCTTC.

The gene calls are TRBV20-1 and TRBJ2-1, with D perhaps matching TRBD1 or TRBD2 (6 bases each). The CDR3 runs to 11 residues. Germline values: CDR1 DFQATT, CDR2 SNEGSKA (reference sequence). Here the CDR3 reads CRGAGGGEQFF. The DNA of the CDR3 is TGCAGGGGGGCAGGAGGGGGTGAGCAGTTCTTC.

This clonotype has ten or more counts. The gene calls are TRBV20-1 and TRBJ2-1; no reliable D call. V lost 6 bases, J lost 9 bases, and 9 bases lay in between. The CDR3 has 10 residues. Germline V gives CDR1 DFQATT, CDR2 SNEGSKA (reference sequence). As DNA, the CDR3 is TGCAGTGCGAGCACTATTGAGCAGTTCTTC. This encodes CSASTIEQFF.

The genes are TRBV10-3 and TRBJ2-5; D is possibly TRBD2 (5 bases). The germline gives CDR1 ENHRY, CDR2 SYGVKD. V was shortened by 10 bases and J by 1 base, with 16 bases between the two germline ends. The CDR3 spans 14 residues. CDR3 loop: CATQTGGSQETQYF. In DNA form, the CDR3 reads TGTGCCACCCAAACCGGAGGATCCCAAGAGACCCAGTACTTC.

The chain couples TRBV5-8 to TRBJ2-7, with 8 bases matching TRBD1. From germline, CDR1 is SGHTS and CDR2 YDEGEE. The trim removed 0 bases at V and 7 bases at J, leaving 9 bases unmatched. The length of the CDR3 is 15 residues. The CDR3 DNA reads as TGTGCCAGCAGCTTGGTACGGACAGGGCCCGGAGAGCAGTACTTC. Protein product: CASSLVRTGPGEQYF.

This clonotype was picked up a small number of times. The genes are TRBV6-1 and TRBJ1-1; D gene uncertain. CDR3 length: 13 amino acids. Trimming stripped 7 bases from V and 2 bases from J, with 11 bases between. CDR1 is MNHNS and CDR2 is SASEGT in the germline V gene. The CDR3, as DNA: TGTGCCAGCACCCCGGTATCTAACACTGAAGCTTTCTTT. Its translation is CASTPVSNTEAFF.

This sequence joins TRBV12-3 or TRBV12-4 and TRBJ2-2; no clear D. This CDR3 contains 12 residues. V lost 11 bases and J 6 bases, leaving 13 bases between the germline ends. As DNA, the CDR3 is TGTGCCGGCACCCCTGGGCCCGGGGAGCTGTTTTTT. This gives the protein CAGTPGPGELFF.

This chain links TRBV5-1 with TRBJ2-2, with TRBD2 matching over 7 bases. Germline assignment: CDR1 SGHRS and CDR2 YFSETQ. CDR3 length: 16 residues. J lost 6 bases, V lost 0 bases, and 8 bases had no gene match. The CDR3 loop is CASSLDSASGAGELFF. Here the CDR3 DNA reads TGCGCCAGCAGCTTGGATTCAGCTAGCGGTGCCGGGGAGCTGTTTTTT.

Written as DNA, the CDR3 is TGTGCCAGCAGTGGGGGAGGGAGCACAGATACGCAGTATTTT. It encodes CASSGGGSTDTQYF. V and J are TRBV2 and TRBJ2-3, with TRBD2 matching over 7 bases. The CDR3 loop spans 14 amino acids. Germline V CDR1 and CDR2: SNHLY, FYNNEI. After removal of 4 bases from V and 0 bases from J, the junction contained 1 base not matched to a gene.

This clonotype was seen more than once but under ten times. The genes are TRBV18 and TRBJ2-1; maybe TRBD2 (6 bases). Trimming shortened V by 0 bases and J by 7 bases, and 7 bases separated the two germline ends. The CDR3 extends over 13 amino acids. CDR1 is KGHSH, CDR2 LQKENI, per germline. DNA for the CDR3: TGTGCCAGCTCACCACCCGGAGGGAATGAGCAGTTCTTC. This gives the protein CASSPPGGNEQFF.

The V and J genes are TRBV12-3 or TRBV12-4 and TRBJ2-2; D unresolved. The CDR3 spans 14 residues. Trimming cost V 5 bases and J 1 base, with 8 bases left between them. CDR3 region: CASSPNRNTGELFF. The CDR3 region has the DNA TGTGCCAGCAGTCCGAATCGGAACACCGGGGAGCTGTTTTTT.

The gene calls are TRBV12-3 or TRBV12-4 and TRBJ2-5, with TRBD2 matching 10 bases. The junction had 9 bases not matched to a gene; V was cut back by 6 bases and J by 5 bases. The CDR3 is made up of 15 amino acids. The CDR3 sequence: CASSLQAGGLETQYF. Here the CDR3 DNA reads TGTGCCAGCAGCCTGCAAGCGGGGGGGCTTGAGACCCAGTACTTC.

As for this clonotype: The conserved phenylalanine or tryptophan normally closing the CDR3 is absent here, so this likely arose from a read error. The CDR3 spells CASSLAPRHEQYS. CDR3 nucleotide sequence: TGTGCCAGCAGCTTAGCACCCAGACACGAGCAGTACTCC. The chain has TRBV7-8 and TRBJ2-7; D unclear. Trimming took 0 bases from V and 5 from J, leaving 8 bases between them. The CDR3 has 13 residues. Germline V gives CDR1 SGHVS, CDR2 FQNEAQ.

This CDR3 is CASSLAPMNEQFF. The CDR3 region has the DNA TGTGCCAGCAGCTTAGCCCCAATGAATGAGCAGTTCTTC. This chain connects TRBV7-2 to TRBJ2-1; D is unresolved. The V end was cut by 0 bases, the J end by 7 bases, with 7 bases between. Germline CDR1 reads SGHTA; CDR2 reads FQGNSA. The CDR3 length is 13 residues.

The rearrangement joins TRBV11-2 to TRBJ1-1; TRBD1 agrees at 8 bases. This CDR3 has 16 amino acids. Trimming at V came to 1 base and at J to 1 base, leaving 5 bases not matched to a gene. The germline CDR1 and CDR2 sequences are SGHAT and FQNNGV. CDR3 coding DNA: TGTGCCAGCAGCTTAGCTCGGACAGGGAAGAACACTGAAGCTTTCTTT. It codes for CASSLARTGKNTEAFF.

The sample holds a few counts of this clonotype. This rearrangement joins TRBV20-1 to TRBJ1-6, with D uncertain. From germline, CDR1 is DFQATT and CDR2 SNEGSKA (reference sequence). The CDR3 runs 14 residues. Trimming left V 1 base short and J 3 bases short, with 7 bases between. The chain's CDR3 is CSARAEGYNSPLHF. The CDR3, as DNA: TGCAGTGCTAGAGCGGAGGGCTATAATTCACCCCTCCACTTT.

A single count supports this clonotype. CDR3 loop: CASSLRRQGYNEQFF. CDR3 DNA: TGTGCCAGCAGCCTCCGAAGACAGGGCTACAATGAGCAGTTCTTC. The chain uses TRBV2 and TRBJ2-1; 7 nucleotides align to TRBD1. The CDR3 runs to 15 residues. Germline CDR1 and CDR2: SNHLY and FYNNEI. V dropped 6 bases and J dropped 3; count of bases not matched to a gene: 8. Drawing the rest from reference TRBV2 and TRBJ2-1, the complete variable domain is EPEVTQTPSHQVTQMGQEVILRCVPISNHLYFYWYRQILGQKVEFLVSFYNNEISEKSEIFDDQFSVERPDGSNFTLKIRSTKLEDSAMYFCASSLRRQGYNEQFFGPGTRLTVL.

In the case of this clonotype: One end of the junction is discordant with germline, which a read error may explain. The V call is TRBV5-1, the J call TRBJ2-7, with D hard to call. Germline CDR1 reads SGHRS; CDR2 reads YFSETQ. The CDR3 covers 12 residues. The CDR3 DNA follows: TGCGCCAGCAGCTTGAACTCCTACGAGCATTACTTC. It yields the protein CASSLNSYEHYF.